These 24 T cell receptor beta chains were sequenced from one sample in a study of cytomegalovirus exposure and HLA in healthy donors. Assay: immunoSEQ multiplex PCR; the TCRdb copy retains only in-frame clones and omits some. The sample includes hundreds of thousands of clones, roughly 86% of them seen just once. Specimen: PBMCs. The source of these receptors is a woman aged 25-40 years in good health and CMV-seropositive.

The chain combines TRBV5-1 with TRBJ2-7; 7 bases fit TRBD1. The CDR3 runs to 15 residues. The V and J ends lost 0 bases and 0 bases, in that order; junction bases with no gene match: 3. CDR1 SGHRS and CDR2 YFSETQ come from the germline V gene. Here the CDR3 reads CASSLVGDSSYEQYF. In DNA, the CDR3 is TGCGCCAGCAGCTTGGTTGGGGACAGCTCCTACGAGCAGTACTTC.

V is TRBV5-4 and J is TRBJ2-1; possibly TRBD2 for D (5 bases). In germline, CDR1 is SGHNT, CDR2 YYREEE (reference sequence). This CDR3 has 15 residues. With 4 bases removed from V and 4 bases from J, the gap between germline ends came to 15 bases. Here the CDR3 reads CASSLTADPYNEQFF. The CDR3 DNA follows: TGTGCCAGCAGCCTAACAGCGGATCCTTACAATGAGCAGTTCTTC.

The V and J genes are TRBV5-4 and TRBJ1-1; no firm D call. There are 14 residues in the CDR3. Germline V gene data show CDR1 as SGHNT and CDR2 as YYREEE (reference sequence). The V and J ends lost 4 bases and 1 base respectively, with 11 bases between them. The CDR3 sequence: CASSPFYGNTEAFF. The DNA for the CDR3 is TGTGCCAGCAGCCCATTTTACGGGAACACTGAAGCTTTCTTT.

The chain is built from TRBV6-1 and TRBJ2-7; weak D call: TRBD1 (6 bases). Trimming cost V 5 bases and J 0 bases, with 11 bases left between them. This CDR3 comprises 14 residues. Germline assignment: CDR1 MNHNS and CDR2 SASEGT. Here the CDR3 reads CASSTDRSSYEQYF. CDR3 DNA: TGTGCCAGCAGTACCGACAGGAGCTCCTACGAGCAGTACTTC.

The V gene is TRBV5-1, the J gene TRBJ2-7; D is perhaps TRBD2 (6 bases). The CDR3 totals 16 residues. Trimming removed 4 bases from V and 6 bases from J, with 23 bases in between. Germline values: CDR1 SGHRS, CDR2 YFSETQ. CDR3 amino acids: CASSPREKGRAGEQYF. The CDR3 DNA follows: TGCGCCAGCAGCCCGCGGGAAAAAGGACGAGCGGGCGAGCAGTACTTC.

This chain links TRBV2 with TRBJ2-5, with D possibly being TRBD2 (6 bases). This CDR3 comprises 16 residues. Germline V lookup: CDR1 SNHLY, CDR2 FYNNEI. Between the trimmed V and J ends, which lost 5 bases and 1 base, there was a span of 17 bases. CDR3 DNA sequence: TGTGCCAGCAGTCGGGGGACCTTACCTGGCCAAGAGACCCAGTACTTC. Translation gives CASSRGTLPGQETQYF.

V gene TRBV10-3 combines with J gene TRBJ2-1, with 10 bases lining up with TRBD2. The CDR3 has 15 amino acids. In germline, CDR1 is ENHRY, CDR2 SYGVKD. V lost 2 bases to trimming and J lost 2 bases; unmatched junction nucleotides: 0. CDR3 in amino acids: CAISEGTSAYNEQFF. The CDR3, as DNA: TGTGCCATCAGTGAGGGGACTAGCGCCTACAATGAGCAGTTCTTC.

V usage is TRBV5-1 and J usage is TRBJ2-3; D gene ambiguous. Germline V gene data show CDR1 as SGHRS and CDR2 as YFSETQ. CDR3 size: 14 residues. Trimming pared 3 bases from V and 0 bases from J, leaving 8 bases between. The CDR3 loop is CASSSFGSTDTQYF. CDR3 coding DNA: TGCGCCAGCAGCTCTTTCGGTAGCACAGATACGCAGTATTTT.

The chain joins TRBV15 to TRBJ2-7; possibly TRBD1 for D (6 bases). The CDR3 loop spans 15 amino acids. The V gene's germline CDR1 is LNHNV and CDR2 YYDKDF (reference sequence). V gave up 5 bases and J gave up 1 base, with 15 bases separating them. CDR3 region: CATSLIGGSSYEQYF. The CDR3 nucleotides are TGTGCCACCAGCCTAATAGGGGGAAGTTCCTACGAGCAGTACTTC.

This rearrangement joins TRBV9 to TRBJ2-1; weak D call: TRBD1 (5 bases). The CDR3 runs 13 residues. Germline CDR1 SGDLS, CDR2 YYNGEE. Trimming took off 4 bases at V and 7 bases at J, with 12 bases between the two ends. The CDR3 DNA follows: TGTGCCAGCAGCTCCAATAGGGGTAATGAGCAGTTCTTC. Translation gives CASSSNRGNEQFF.

The chain is built from TRBV19 and TRBJ1-1; D not certain. Germline CDR1 and CDR2: LNHDA and SQIVND (reference sequence). The CDR3 loop spans 14 amino acids. Trimming pared 2 bases from V and 1 base from J, leaving 8 bases between. This chain's CDR3 is CASSIREQNTEAFF. CDR3 nucleotides: TGTGCCAGTAGTATACGGGAGCAGAACACTGAAGCTTTCTTT.

The J gene is TRBJ2-5, the V gene TRBV7-9, with 7 bases matching TRBD2. Germline lookup yields CDR1 SEHNR and CDR2 FQNEAQ (reference sequence). The CDR3 runs to 16 residues. V was clipped by 5 bases and J by 9 bases; unmatched bases: 18. The CDR3 bases are TGTGCCAGCAGCCCCCAAGCCGCGGGAGCCTGGGGTGCCCAGTACTTC. It encodes CASSPQAAGAWGAQYF.

This clone came up once. The chain combines TRBV10-3 with TRBJ2-7; 11 nucleotides align to TRBD2. Losses at the gene ends were 0 bases for V and 7 bases for J; bases not matched to a gene: 5. CDR1 and CDR2 from the germline V gene are ENHRY and SYGVKD. The CDR3 loop spans 15 amino acids. For the CDR3, the DNA is TGTGCCATCAGTGAGTCTAGCGGGAGGGCCAGGGAGCAGTACTTC. This gives the protein CAISESSGRAREQYF.

The chain employs TRBV5-4 and TRBJ2-1; D remains unclear. Per the germline V gene, CDR1 is SGHNT and CDR2 is YYREEE (reference sequence). This CDR3 is built from 14 residues. V was pared by 2 bases and J by 6 bases, with 12 bases between. CDR3: CASSFSISVNEQFF. The DNA for the CDR3 is TGTGCCAGCAGCTTCTCTATCTCCGTCAATGAGCAGTTCTTC.

V and J are TRBV6-1 and TRBJ2-1, with D possibly matching TRBD1 (6 bases). In germline, CDR1 is MNHNS, CDR2 SASEGT. Trimming removed 8 bases from V and 13 bases from J, with 15 bases in between. This CDR3 spans 11 amino acids. The CDR3 sequence: CASSNRVGQFF. As DNA, the CDR3 is TGTGCCAGCTCAAACAGGGTGGGTCAGTTCTTC.

The V call is TRBV4-2, the J call TRBJ2-7, with D perhaps TRBD2 (5 bases). The CDR3 covers 16 residues. V lost 1 base and J 5 bases, leaving 18 bases between the germline ends. CDR1 LGHNA and CDR2 YNFKEQ come from the germline V gene. CDR3 in amino acids: CASSQVSGSRTHEQYF. The CDR3 DNA reads TGTGCCAGCAGCCAAGTAAGCGGCTCGCGTACTCACGAGCAGTACTTC.

V gene TRBV19 combines with J gene TRBJ2-5; D is perhaps TRBD1 (6 bases). With 1 base removed from V and 3 bases from J, the gap between germline ends came to 12 bases. CDR3 length: 15 residues. Germline V gene data show CDR1 as LNHDA and CDR2 as SQIVND (reference sequence). Here the CDR3 reads CASSIGGQKKETQYF. The DNA of the CDR3 is TGTGCCAGTAGTATAGGAGGACAGAAGAAAGAGACCCAGTACTTC. The variable domain in full, completed from reference TRBV19 and TRBJ2-5, reads DGGITQSPKYLFRKEGQNVTLSCEQNLNHDAMYWYRQDPGQGLRLIYYSQIVNDFQKGDIAEGYSVSREKKESFPLTVTSAQKNPTAFYLCASSIGGQKKETQYFGPGTRLLVL.

This clone has only a few counts. The V and J genes are TRBV6-1 and TRBJ1-2; no reliable D call. The CDR3 is 13 amino acids. CDR1 MNHNS and CDR2 SASEGT come from the germline V gene. V was clipped by 3 bases and J by 7 bases, with 12 bases between them. This CDR3 is CASSDLGERGYTF. The CDR3 DNA follows: TGTGCCAGCAGTGACCTGGGCGAACGTGGCTACACCTTC.

The CDR3 loop is CASSLTDTDSYEQYF. CDR3 in DNA: TGTGCCAGCAGTTTGACGGACACCGACTCCTACGAGCAGTACTTC. V gene TRBV27 combines with J gene TRBJ2-7, with a weak D call TRBD1 (5 bases). Germline V gene sequence: CDR1 MNHEY, CDR2 SMNVEV (reference sequence). The CDR3 consists of 15 residues. V was clipped by 3 bases and J by 0 bases, with 12 bases between them.

This chain links TRBV5-1 with TRBJ1-1; D unresolved. CDR3 length: 14 residues. Germline CDR1 SGHRS, CDR2 YFSETQ. V was shortened by 0 bases and J by 7 bases, with 13 bases between the two germline ends. CDR3: CASSLDPGKYEAFF. The CDR3, as DNA: TGCGCCAGCAGCTTGGATCCAGGAAAGTATGAAGCTTTCTTT.

V gene TRBV4-2 combines with J gene TRBJ1-2, with D possibly matching TRBD1 (5 bases). Germline V gene lookup returns CDR1 LGHNA and CDR2 YNFKEQ. Trimming removed 2 bases from V and 5 bases from J, with 18 bases in between. The CDR3 covers 16 residues. CDR3 sequence reads: CASSQHDRRMTYGYTF. The CDR3 nucleotides read TGTGCCAGCAGCCAACATGACAGAAGGATGACTTATGGCTACACCTTC.

The chain couples TRBV28 to TRBJ2-1; 11 bases map to TRBD2. Germline V gene data show CDR1 as MDHEN and CDR2 as SYDVKM. This CDR3 comprises 15 residues. Unmatched junction bases numbered 5, after V lost 4 bases and J lost 6 bases. CDR3 residues: CASSYPGLAGNEQFF. CDR3 bases: TGTGCCAGCAGTTACCCCGGACTAGCGGGCAATGAGCAGTTCTTC.

The chain links TRBV5-1 to TRBJ2-7; D is possibly TRBD2 (6 bases). This CDR3 is 14 amino acids long. Trimming removed 0 bases from V and 0 bases from J, with 7 bases in between. Germline V gene sequence: CDR1 SGHRS, CDR2 YFSETQ. The CDR3 loop is CASSLDGSSYEQYF. The CDR3 nucleotides read TGCGCCAGCAGCTTGGACGGGAGCTCCTACGAGCAGTACTTC.

CDR3 region: CASSSGMGTDTQYF. CDR3 coding DNA: TGCGCCAGCAGCTCAGGGATGGGGACAGATACGCAGTATTTT. The chain recombines TRBV5-1 with TRBJ2-3; TRBD1 might be the D (5 bases). The CDR3 has 14 residues. Germline V gene sequence: CDR1 SGHRS, CDR2 YFSETQ. Trimming removed 3 bases from V and 3 bases from J, with 11 bases in between.